This passage covers 2 T cell receptor beta chains from one sample sequenced in a study of shared clonotypes between healthy human individuals. Naive CD8 cells lacked CD45RO, underwent positive selection for CCR7 and left out terminally differentiated effector memory CD45RA+ cells. This table comes from immunoSEQ multiplex PCR, and its TCRdb copy is limited to in-frame clones, with some not included. The data contain some 2,000,000 clones, about 94% of them seen just once; the ten biggest clones take up 0.9% to 1.4%. Sequencing was carried out using naive CD8+ T cells sorted from blood. Source of these receptors: a man between 18 and 29 years old in good health.

Regarding this clone: Other DNA sequences in the same sample also yield this CDR3. In nucleotides, the CDR3 is TGTGCCAGCAGTTTCGGGGGGGCTTCCTACGAGCAGTACTTC. Translated: CASSFGGASYEQYF. The V and J genes are TRBV27 and TRBJ2-7; 8 bases match TRBD2. CDR3 length: 14 amino acids. Germline lookup yields CDR1 MNHEY and CDR2 SMNVEV (reference sequence). V lost 3 bases to trimming and J lost 1 base; unmatched junction nucleotides: 2.

This chain joins TRBV27 and TRBJ2-5; tentatively, D is TRBD1 (6 bases). Germline V lookup: CDR1 MNHEY, CDR2 SMNVEV (reference sequence). The ends were cut back, 1 base at V and 3 bases at J, with 6 bases in the middle. The CDR3 spans 13 residues. For the CDR3, the DNA is TGTGCCAGCAGTTTATGGGACAAAGAGACCCAGTACTTC. Its translation is CASSLWDKETQYF.